Following are 32 T cell receptor beta chains from one sample sequenced in a study of blood T cell repertoires in COVID-19. The assay was immunoSEQ multiplex PCR, and TCRdb's table has in-frame clones only and misses some. Seen here are 200,000 to 250,000 clones, about 85% observed once, and the top ten hold just under 20%. The sample consisted of peripheral blood. The receptors here all came from a man aged 30 to 45 with active or convalescent COVID-19.

The chain combines TRBV7-2 with TRBJ2-2; no clear D. V lost 3 bases, J lost 3 bases, and 5 bases lay in between. This CDR3 spans 13 amino acids. CDR1 and CDR2 from the germline V gene are SGHTA and FQGNSA. The CDR3 DNA reads as TGTGCCAGCAGCTTTGAGCACACCGGGGAGCTGTTTTTT. Protein sequence: CASSFEHTGELFF.

The chain recombines TRBV15 with TRBJ1-1, with D perhaps matching TRBD1 (6 bases). The CDR3 has 16 residues. V was shortened by 0 bases and J by 2 bases, with 13 bases between the two germline ends. In germline, CDR1 is LNHNV, CDR2 YYDKDF (reference sequence). CDR3 DNA sequence: TGTGCCACCAGCAGAGATCGGGACACACCCAACACTGAAGCTTTCTTT. It specifies CATSRDRDTPNTEAFF.

The genes are TRBV4-2 and TRBJ2-7; D unclear. V was cut by 1 base and J by 0 bases, with 10 bases left in between. Germline assignment: CDR1 LGHNA and CDR2 YNFKEQ. The CDR3 runs 15 residues. CDR3 region: CASSQVLRSSYEQYF. CDR3 DNA sequence: TGTGCCAGCAGCCAAGTTTTGAGGAGCTCCTACGAGCAGTACTTC.

The genes are TRBV5-1 and TRBJ2-2; the match to TRBD2 covers 9 bases. V gave up 8 bases and J gave up 5 bases; unmatched junction bases: 4. CDR3 length: 13 amino acids. The V gene's germline CDR1 is SGHRS and CDR2 YFSETQ. In DNA form, the CDR3 reads TGCGCCAGTAGACTAGCGGAAACCGGGGAGCTGTTTTTT. Protein: CASRLAETGELFF.

The chain is built from TRBV11-2 and TRBJ1-5; TRBD1 agrees at 9 bases. Germline V gene data show CDR1 as SGHAT and CDR2 as FQNNGV. This CDR3 region has 15 residues. V trimming: 5 bases; J trimming: 6 bases; junction bases outside the gene matches: 8. CDR3 coding DNA: TGTGCCAGCAGCGGTGGACAGGGGCCTTTTCAGCCCCAGCATTTT. This gives the protein CASSGGQGPFQPQHF.

V usage is TRBV7-9 and J usage is TRBJ2-4; D perhaps matches TRBD2 (6 bases). The length of the CDR3 is 17 residues. Germline V lookup: CDR1 SEHNR, CDR2 FQNEAQ (reference sequence). The V gene lost 7 bases and the J gene lost 5 bases, with 24 bases spanning the gap. CDR3 nucleotides: TGTGCCAGCACCTTGGGGCGGGAAACGTCCCTAGAAAACATTCAGTACTTC. Its translation is CASTLGRETSLENIQYF.

CDR3 nucleotides: TGTGCCAGCAGTGAGGGAAGACTAGCGGGGGCCTACGAGCAGTACTTC. Its translation: CASSEGRLAGAYEQYF. The chain joins TRBV27 to TRBJ2-7, with 12 nucleotides matching TRBD2. The germline gives CDR1 MNHEY, CDR2 SMNVEV (reference sequence). The CDR3 length is 16 residues. V lost 5 bases, J lost 2 bases, and 7 bases stayed unmatched.

V usage is TRBV7-9 and J usage is TRBJ1-6, with a tentative D call TRBD1 (5 bases). V dropped 5 bases and J dropped 5 bases, with 16 bases sitting between them. This CDR3 spans 16 amino acids. Germline CDR1 and CDR2: SEHNR and FQNEAQ (reference sequence). CDR3 coding DNA: TGTGCCAGCAGCCCCTTAGGGGAAGGGGATAATTCACCCCTCCACTTT. Translating it yields CASSPLGEGDNSPLHF. Filled out from reference TRBV7-9 and TRBJ1-6, the complete variable domain reads DTGVSQNPRHKITKRGQNVTFRCDPISEHNRLYWYRQTLGQGPEFLTYFQNEAQLEKSRLLSDRFSAERPKGSFSTLEIQRTEQGDSAMYLCASSPLGEGDNSPLHFGNGTRLTVT.

This clone has a single count. The chain couples TRBV27 to TRBJ2-3; TRBD2 matches at 8 bases. CDR3 size: 16 residues. From germline, CDR1 is MNHEY and CDR2 SMNVEV (reference sequence). V lost 2 bases, J lost 1 base, and 5 bases stayed unmatched. CDR3 in DNA: TGTGCCAGCAGTTTAAAGACTAGCGCCCGCACAGATACGCAGTATTTT. This gives the protein CASSLKTSARTDTQYF.

Comment on this clone: The same CDR3 is also encoded by other DNA sequences in this sample. This chain joins TRBV18 and TRBJ1-5; D is perhaps TRBD1 (6 bases). This CDR3 spans 14 amino acids. Per germline, CDR1 KGHSH and CDR2 LQKENI. V gave up 3 bases and J gave up 4 bases, with 10 bases separating them. This chain's CDR3 is CASSPGQLNQPQHF. In DNA, the CDR3 is TGTGCCAGCTCACCCGGACAGCTGAATCAGCCCCAGCATTTT.

This clone occurred a few times. Within the sample, other DNA sequences also encode this same CDR3. V gene TRBV5-1 combines with J gene TRBJ1-3; D gene ambiguous. Germline CDR1 is SGHRS and CDR2 is YFSETQ. The CDR3 runs 14 residues. V gave up 0 bases and J gave up 0 bases, with 4 bases separating them. CDR3 nucleotides: TGCGCCAGCAGCTTGGGGGCCTCTGGAAACACCATATATTTT. Encoded protein: CASSLGASGNTIYF.

CDR3 protein: CASSSGTGNNSPLHF. CDR3 DNA sequence: TGCGCCAGCAGCTCCGGGACAGGGAATAATTCACCCCTCCACTTT. The J gene is TRBJ1-6, the V gene TRBV5-1; 9 nucleotides line up with TRBD1. Trimming took 3 bases from V and 5 from J; bases not matched to a gene: 3. Looked up from germline, CDR1 is SGHRS and CDR2 is YFSETQ. The CDR3 spans 15 residues.

CDR3 DNA sequence: TGTGCCAGCAGTATCCCGGGACAGGGACTCTACGAGCAGTACTTC. Its translation is CASSIPGQGLYEQYF. The gene calls are TRBV28 and TRBJ2-7, with 9 bases fitting TRBD1. CDR1 and CDR2 from the germline V gene are MDHEN and SYDVKM. Unmatched junction bases numbered 8, after V lost 5 bases and J lost 3 bases. The CDR3 loop spans 15 amino acids.

The gene calls are TRBV4-3 and TRBJ2-1; D remains ambiguous. This CDR3 region has 15 residues. V lost 2 bases and J 6 bases, leaving 14 bases between the germline ends. In germline, CDR1 is LGHNA, CDR2 YSLEER. The CDR3 sequence is CASSQLVWATNEQFF. The DNA of the CDR3 is TGCGCCAGCAGCCAATTGGTGTGGGCGACCAATGAGCAGTTCTTC.

The chain carries TRBV5-8 and TRBJ1-5; the D gene is possibly TRBD1 (5 bases). The CDR3 runs 15 residues. V was trimmed by 1 base and J by 0 bases, leaving 8 bases between them. Germline V gene sequence: CDR1 SGHTS, CDR2 YDEGEE. CDR3: CASSLRQYSNQPQHF. CDR3 coding DNA: TGTGCCAGCAGCTTGAGACAGTATAGCAATCAGCCCCAGCATTTT.

The chain joins TRBV24-1 to TRBJ2-3, with 8 bases matching TRBD2. CDR1 is KGHDR and CDR2 is SFDVKD in the germline V gene. Unmatched junction bases numbered 1, after V lost 1 base and J lost 5 bases. The CDR3 runs to 14 residues. CDR3 region: CATSDFGGGDTQYF. CDR3 in DNA: TGTGCCACCAGTGATTTCGGGGGGGGAGATACGCAGTATTTT.

This clone appeared a single time. V and J are TRBV29-1 and TRBJ2-3; 9 bases agree with TRBD1. CDR3 length: 13 amino acids. With V trimmed by 6 bases and J by 2 bases, 3 bases remained unmatched. Germline-derived CDR1 and CDR2 are SQVTM and ANQGSEA. The CDR3 coding sequence is TGCAGCGTAGGGACAGGGTACACAGATACGCAGTATTTT. This translates into CSVGTGYTDTQYF.

The CDR3 region has the DNA TGTGCCAGCAGCGTAATGGACAGCTATGGCTACACCTTC. This encodes CASSVMDSYGYTF. The J gene is TRBJ1-2, the V gene TRBV9; D is possibly TRBD1 (6 bases). V lost 1 base and J lost 4, with 8 bases in between. The CDR3 covers 13 residues. Germline V lookup: CDR1 SGDLS, CDR2 YYNGEE.

V usage is TRBV19 and J usage is TRBJ2-3; D is undetermined. Trimming pared 8 bases from V and 2 bases from J, leaving 8 bases between. The CDR3 has 12 amino acids. CDR1 and CDR2 (germline): LNHDA, SQIVND (reference sequence). CDR3 amino acids: CASSDFTDTQYF. The DNA for the CDR3 is TGTGCCAGTTCCGACTTCACAGATACGCAGTATTTT.

V is TRBV11-2 and J is TRBJ2-7; 11 bases align to TRBD2. Germline lookup yields CDR1 SGHAT and CDR2 FQNNGV. With V trimmed by 1 base and J by 6 bases, 14 bases remained unmatched. The CDR3 has 18 residues. CDR3 in amino acids: CASSLGIAGGLTLGEQYF. CDR3 DNA: TGTGCCAGCAGCTTAGGGATAGCGGGAGGGCTCACACTCGGCGAGCAGTACTTC.

V and J are TRBV28 and TRBJ1-2; D gene unclear. The V and J ends lost 3 bases and 3 bases respectively, with 8 bases between them. The CDR3 spans 13 residues. CDR1 is MDHEN and CDR2 is SYDVKM in the germline V gene. The CDR3 nucleotides read TGTGCCAGCAGTTTTCAGAGGCACTATGGCTACACCTTC. Translated, it gives CASSFQRHYGYTF.

The chain has TRBV19 and TRBJ2-7; 7 bases align to TRBD1. V was clipped by 10 bases and J by 4 bases; unmatched bases: 13. Germline V CDR1 and CDR2: LNHDA, SQIVND (reference sequence). The length of the CDR3 is 14 residues. In DNA, the CDR3 is TGTGCCACCCGGGACAGTCGGTACCCGTACGAGCAGTACTTC. Translated: CATRDSRYPYEQYF. Using reference TRBV19 and TRBJ2-7 for the parts outside the CDR3, the full variable domain is DGGITQSPKYLFRKEGQNVTLSCEQNLNHDAMYWYRQDPGQGLRLIYYSQIVNDFQKGDIAEGYSVSREKKESFPLTVTSAQKNPTAFYLCATRDSRYPYEQYFGPGTRLTVT.

V is TRBV6-4 and J is TRBJ2-1; D is possibly TRBD2 (6 bases). The germline V gene encodes CDR1 MRHNA and CDR2 SNTAGT. V was shortened by 6 bases and J by 8 bases, with 23 bases between the two germline ends. The CDR3 runs to 16 residues. CDR3 protein: CASSPGLARGTDEQFF. The CDR3 nucleotides are TGTGCCAGCAGCCCGGGACTCGCGAGGGGTACGGATGAGCAGTTCTTC.

The genes are TRBV3-1 (or the pseudogene TRBV3-2) and TRBJ1-6; 8 bases fit TRBD1. The junction had 6 bases not matched to a gene; V was cut back by 3 bases and J by 5 bases. The CDR3 is made up of 16 amino acids. Per germline, CDR1 LGHDT and CDR2 YNNKEL (reference sequence). The CDR3 protein is CASSQHRGRNNSPLHF. The CDR3 nucleotides are TGTGCCAGCAGCCAGCACAGGGGGAGAAATAATTCACCCCTCCACTTT.

Only one count was recorded for this clone. The CDR3 sequence: CASSYKGAYGANVLTF. The CDR3 DNA reads TGTGCCAGCAGTTACAAGGGGGCCTACGGGGCCAACGTCCTGACTTTC. This chain connects TRBV6-5 to TRBJ2-6, with TRBD1 matching over 7 bases. The CDR3 extends over 16 amino acids. Per germline, CDR1 MNHEY and CDR2 SVGAGI. Unmatched junction bases numbered 5, after V lost 2 bases and J lost 4 bases.

The CDR3 DNA sequence: TGTGCCAGTAGTACCACCGCCCGGGGGAGCACTGAAGCTTTCTTT. Translated, it gives CASSTTARGSTEAFF. The chain recombines TRBV19 with TRBJ1-1, with TRBD1 as a possible D gene (5 bases). Per germline, CDR1 LNHDA and CDR2 SQIVND (reference sequence). The CDR3 has 15 amino acids. The V and J ends lost 4 bases and 4 bases respectively, with 16 bases between them.

The V call is TRBV24-1, the J call TRBJ2-3; D ambiguous. This CDR3 comprises 14 residues. Germline V gene sequence: CDR1 KGHDR, CDR2 SFDVKD. The V and J ends lost 1 base and 0 bases respectively, with 4 bases between them. The CDR3 loop reads CATSDFTSTDTQYF. The DNA for the CDR3 is TGTGCCACCAGTGATTTCACTAGCACAGATACGCAGTATTTT.

The CDR3 loop reads CASSFFTDTEAFF. CDR3 nucleotide sequence: TGTGCCAGCAGCTTTTTCACGGACACTGAAGCTTTCTTT. This chain links TRBV7-3 with TRBJ1-1; D gene uncertain. Germline lookup yields CDR1 SGHTA and CDR2 FQGTGA. The CDR3 covers 13 residues. V was trimmed by 3 bases and J by 3 bases, leaving 8 bases between them.

The chain employs TRBV7-2 and TRBJ1-6; 8 bases match TRBD1. This CDR3 comprises 14 residues. After removal of 5 bases from V and 7 bases from J, the junction contained 4 bases not matched to a gene. Looked up from germline, CDR1 is SGHTA and CDR2 is FQGNSA. The CDR3 bases are TGTGCCAGCAGCGTGAGACAGGGGAATTCACCCCTCCACTTT. It encodes CASSVRQGNSPLHF. The full variable domain, rest sourced from reference TRBV7-2 and TRBJ1-6, is GAGVSQSPSNKVTEKGKDVELRCDPISGHTALYWYRQSLGQGLEFLIYFQGNSAPDKSGLPSDRFSAERTGGSVSTLTIQRTQQEDSAVYLCASSVRQGNSPLHFGNGTRLTVT.

The chain combines TRBV27 with TRBJ2-5; D is uncertain. Trimming shortened V by 0 bases and J by 5 bases, and 13 bases separated the two germline ends. The CDR3 consists of 15 residues. The germline gives CDR1 MNHEY, CDR2 SMNVEV (reference sequence). This CDR3 is CASSLSDRRDETQYF. DNA of the CDR3: TGTGCCAGCAGTTTATCAGATAGGAGAGATGAGACCCAGTACTTC.

This clone came up once. J is TRBJ1-2 and V is TRBV4-1; D is uncertain. The V and J ends lost 4 bases and 1 base respectively, with 7 bases between them. This CDR3 has 13 amino acids. Germline lookup yields CDR1 MGHRA and CDR2 YSYEKL. The CDR3 DNA reads TGCGCCAGCAGCCCCTTCCTTAACTATGGCTACACCTTC. It encodes CASSPFLNYGYTF.

The chain combines TRBV5-1 with TRBJ2-5; weak D call: TRBD2 (6 bases). The germline CDR1 and CDR2 sequences are SGHRS and YFSETQ. The CDR3 length is 15 residues. Trimming removed 5 bases at V and 2 bases at J, with 16 bases between. This chain's CDR3 is CASSSEAGQQETQYF. The CDR3 coding sequence is TGCGCCAGCAGTTCGGAGGCGGGGCAGCAAGAGACCCAGTACTTC. The whole variable domain, filled in from reference TRBV5-1 and TRBJ2-5, reads KAGVTQTPRYLIKTRGQQVTLSCSPISGHRSVSWYQQTPGQGLQFLFEYFSETQRNKGNFPGRFSGRQFSNSRSEMNVSTLELGDSALYLCASSSEAGQQETQYFGPGTRLLVL.